Shown below are 21 T cell receptor beta chains from a single sample sequenced in a study of spatial heterogeneity in lung cancer. From the 5' RACE reads, TCRdb called clonotypes with MiXCR, one entry per CDR3 protein. In the table there are about 36,000 distinct CDR3 sequences, about 7.9% of which are singletons. Time point reported: blood at routine non-recurrence follow-up after resection. Sequenced here: PBMCs, sampled at follow-up. Every receptor here comes from a male donor with early-stage non-small cell lung cancer.

Ten or more counts support this clonotype. The chain uses TRBV7-8 and TRBJ2-7, with TRBD1 identical over 7 bases. CDR1 and CDR2 (germline): SGHVS, FQNEAQ. This CDR3 spans 15 amino acids. The ends lost 0 bases at V and 5 bases at J; junction bases unmatched: 7. The CDR3 sequence: CASSLAGSGGNEQYF. CDR3 coding DNA: TGTGCCAGCAGCTTAGCCGGGTCAGGGGGAAACGAGCAGTACTTC.

Ten or more counts support this clonotype. The chain combines TRBV6-2 or TRBV6-3 with TRBJ1-2; D not resolved. The CDR3 runs to 14 residues. Germline CDR1 and CDR2: MNHEY and SVGEGT. The V and J ends lost 8 bases and 4 bases respectively, with 17 bases between them. The DNA of the CDR3 is TGTGCCAGCTGCCGGAGCGGGGTAATCTATGGCTACACCTTC. Its translation is CASCRSGVIYGYTF.

This clonotype was detected ten times or more. The chain recombines TRBV12-3 or TRBV12-4 with TRBJ1-1; a weak D match, TRBD1 (6 bases). This CDR3 is built from 15 residues. The V gene lost 10 bases and the J gene lost 3 bases, with 21 bases spanning the gap. For the CDR3, the DNA is TGTGCCATACAGGGCGGGCCTTGGGGGTACACTGAAGCTTTCTTT. Amino acids: CAIQGGPWGYTEAFF.

The rearrangement links TRBV28 to TRBJ2-7, with a possible D match to TRBD1 (6 bases). CDR1 and CDR2 from the germline V gene are MDHEN and SYDVKM. This CDR3 has 15 amino acids. V lost 4 bases and J 2 bases, leaving 15 bases between the germline ends. The CDR3 sequence is CASSSLGTLTYEQYF. The CDR3 DNA is TGTGCCAGCAGTTCCCTCGGGACACTGACCTACGAGCAGTACTTC.

The rearrangement links TRBV23-1 to TRBJ1-5; 7 nucleotides line up with TRBD1. TRBV23-1 is treated as an ORF (open reading frame) with a function not yet certain. There are 17 residues in the CDR3. The V gene end was trimmed by 4 bases and the J gene end by 5 bases; junction bases not matched to a gene: 14. The CDR3 region has the DNA TGCGCCAGCAGTCCGATAAACAGGGGATTCCCGGATCAGCCCCAGCATTTT. Protein: CASSPINRGFPDQPQHF.

This clonotype was seen repeatedly, ten times or more. The V call is TRBV6-6, the J call TRBJ1-2; D possibly corresponds to TRBD1 (5 bases). Germline values: CDR1 MNHNY, CDR2 SVGAGI (reference sequence). V lost 6 bases to trimming and J lost 0 bases, with 11 bases between them. CDR3 length equals 14 residues. The CDR3 DNA is TGTGCCAGCAGCCCAGACAGCACTAACTATGGCTACACCTTC. It encodes CASSPDSTNYGYTF.

This clonotype was seen a handful of times. CDR3 in DNA: TGTGCCAGCAGCGTGAGGGAAGAGACCCAGTACTTC. It specifies CASSVREETQYF. The chain has TRBV9 and TRBJ2-5; tentatively, D is TRBD2 (5 bases). CDR1 SGDLS and CDR2 YYNGEE come from the germline V gene. This CDR3 contains 12 residues. V was clipped by 2 bases and J by 3 bases, with 5 bases between them.

The chain links TRBV29-1 to TRBJ1-1; D is unresolved. CDR1 is SQVTM and CDR2 is ANQGSEA in the germline V gene. The V end was cut by 3 bases, the J end by 2 bases, with 4 bases between. The CDR3 is 11 amino acids. CDR3 nucleotides: TGCAGCGTTGATGTAAACACTGAAGCTTTCTTT. Encoded protein: CSVDVNTEAFF.

There are many counts of this clonotype. The J gene is TRBJ1-2, the V gene TRBV12-3 or TRBV12-4; D may be TRBD1 (5 bases). Between the trimmed V and J ends, which lost 3 bases and 4 bases, there was a span of 12 bases. This CDR3 contains 14 residues. CDR3 DNA sequence: TGTGCCAGCAGTTTCCGGGGGTCTGGCTATGGCTACACCTTC. Encoded protein: CASSFRGSGYGYTF.

This clonotype was seen ten or more times. The chain joins TRBV18 to TRBJ1-6; 7 nucleotides align to TRBD1. V dropped 2 bases and J dropped 8; count of bases not matched to a gene: 0. CDR1 KGHSH and CDR2 LQKENI come from the germline V gene. CDR3 size: 13 residues. The CDR3 sequence: CASSPDRDSPLHF. CDR3 coding DNA: TGTGCCAGCTCACCAGACAGGGATTCACCCCTCCACTTT.

In this sample, this clonotype turned up many times. This chain uses TRBV3-1 with TRBJ2-7; the match to TRBD2 covers 11 bases. Unmatched junction bases numbered 6, after V lost 7 bases and J lost 4 bases. The CDR3 length is 14 residues. Germline values: CDR1 LGHDT, CDR2 YNNKEL (reference sequence). The CDR3 reads CASNSGGAIYEQYF. The CDR3 coding sequence is TGTGCCAGCAATAGCGGGGGGGCCATTTACGAGCAGTACTTC.

This clonotype was counted many times. The chain joins TRBV12-3 or TRBV12-4 to TRBJ1-1; 8 bases map to TRBD1. The V and J ends lost 6 bases and 6 bases, in that order; junction bases with no gene match: 9. The CDR3 contains 14 residues. CDR3: CASSPGQGVAEAFF. CDR3 nucleotides: TGTGCCAGCAGCCCCGGACAGGGTGTCGCTGAAGCTTTCTTT.

This clonotype appeared many times. The rearrangement links TRBV7-8 to TRBJ1-2; 7 bases match TRBD1. This CDR3 contains 15 residues. Germline CDR1 is SGHVS and CDR2 is FQNEAQ. J was trimmed by 5 bases and V by 5 bases; bases with no gene match: 11. The DNA for the CDR3 is TGTGCCAGCAGCCCCGCGGGACAGCCAACATATGGCTACACCTTC. It encodes CASSPAGQPTYGYTF.

This clonotype has ten or more counts. This chain uses TRBV7-9 with TRBJ2-7; 7 bases align to TRBD1. This CDR3 has 16 residues. Germline-derived CDR1 and CDR2 are SEHNR and FQNEAQ (reference sequence). V was clipped by 5 bases and J by 2 bases; unmatched bases: 12. Here the CDR3 reads CASSPPFRDSAYEQYF. The DNA for the CDR3 is TGTGCCAGCAGCCCACCTTTCCGGGACAGCGCCTACGAGCAGTACTTC.

Many counts were recorded for this clonotype. The chain links TRBV12-3 or TRBV12-4 to TRBJ2-1, with 11 positions matching TRBD2. V dropped 8 bases and J dropped 4; count of bases not matched to a gene: 4. The CDR3 spans 14 residues. CDR3 sequence reads: CASQRLAGYNEQFF. DNA of the CDR3: TGTGCCAGCCAAAGACTAGCGGGGTACAATGAGCAGTTCTTC.

Turning to this clonotype: A read error may be the cause here, since a much bigger clone is one base away. The chain recombines TRBV7-8 with TRBJ2-7; D may match TRBD1 or TRBD2 (5 bases each). The CDR3 covers 16 residues. V lost 1 base to trimming and J lost 0 bases, with 13 bases between them. The V gene's germline CDR1 is SGHVS and CDR2 FQNEAQ. CDR3 bases: TGTGCCAGCAGCTTAGACCCGGGACCAAGCTCCTACGAGCAGTACTTC. Its protein is CASSLDPGPSSYEQYF.

CDR3: CSARLGETQYF. Written as DNA, the CDR3 is TGCAGTGCTCGACTAGGCGAGACCCAGTACTTC. The gene calls are TRBV20-1 and TRBJ2-5; D perhaps matches TRBD2 (6 bases). The CDR3 has 11 residues. Germline CDR1 reads DFQATT; CDR2 reads SNEGSKA (reference sequence). Trimming stripped 5 bases from V and 5 bases from J, with 9 bases between.

This clonotype was seen repeatedly, ten times or more. CDR3 nucleotide sequence: TGTGCCAGCAGCTTACAGGCCAGCGGACCCAGCGAGCAGTACTTC. Its protein is CASSLQASGPSEQYF. The V call is TRBV5-4, the J call TRBJ2-7; D tentatively fits TRBD1 or TRBD2 (5 bases each). Trimming removed 2 bases at V and 6 bases at J, with 18 bases between. Germline V CDR1 and CDR2: SGHNT, YYREEE (reference sequence). The CDR3 extends over 15 amino acids.

This clonotype was seen at least ten times. This sequence joins TRBV5-8 and TRBJ2-2; tentatively, D is TRBD1 (6 bases). The CDR3 is 16 amino acids. Trimming cost V 0 bases and J 7 bases, with 16 bases left between them. Germline V gives CDR1 SGHTS, CDR2 YDEGEE. CDR3 nucleotide sequence: TGTGCCAGCAGCTTGGCAGCAGGGGAGTATGTCGGGGAGCTGTTTTTT. This sequence encodes CASSLAAGEYVGELFF.

This clonotype was found many times. The genes are TRBV19 and TRBJ2-3, with no clear D. This CDR3 is built from 12 residues. CDR1 is LNHDA and CDR2 is SQIVND in the germline V gene (reference sequence). V lost 6 bases and J 5 bases, leaving 9 bases between the germline ends. The CDR3 spells CASSPSGDTQYF. CDR3 in DNA: TGTGCCAGTAGCCCGTCGGGAGATACGCAGTATTTT.

The rearrangement uses TRBV5-6 and TRBJ2-2; D call uncertain. CDR1 SGHDT and CDR2 YYEEEE come from the germline V gene. The CDR3 extends over 12 amino acids. V was shortened by 1 base and J by 6 bases, with 4 bases between the two germline ends. The CDR3 nucleotides read TGTGCCAGCAGCTTGCTGTCCGGGGAGCTGTTTTTT. Protein: CASSLLSGELFF.